The clone carrying this T cell receptor beta chain ranks as medium-sized. The data belong to a study of blood T cell repertoires in COVID-19. Turning to the study itself: Acute-phase and convalescent COVID-19 samples originated in the United States, Italy and Spain. PBMCs, B-cell-depleted T cells, or T cells were the source of the cDNA or gDNA that made up the material.

Germline V gene data show CDR1 as LGHDT and CDR2 as YNNKEL (reference sequence). The CDR3 consists of 16 residues. The ends lost 5 bases at V and 4 bases at J; junction bases unmatched: 3. In the study's own analysis: The assay estimated nucleated cells by amplifying reference gene primers. Sequencing was performed with immunoSEQ multiplex PCR; in TCRdb, only in-frame clones are kept and a portion is missing. Clonal size and the V and J genes are those of that table, whereas D and trimming came from the DNA. Among approximately 59,000 clones listed, under 90% were seen once. The source of this sequence is a man aged 35-49 years with active COVID-19. V gene TRBV3-1 (or the pseudogene TRBV3-2) combines with J gene TRBJ2-2, with TRBD2 matching over 14 bases. Specimen: peripheral blood. CDR3 region: CASSWTSGRRTGELFF. In DNA form, the CDR3 reads TGTGCCAGCAGCTGGACTAGCGGGAGGCGCACCGGGGAGCTGTTTTTT.